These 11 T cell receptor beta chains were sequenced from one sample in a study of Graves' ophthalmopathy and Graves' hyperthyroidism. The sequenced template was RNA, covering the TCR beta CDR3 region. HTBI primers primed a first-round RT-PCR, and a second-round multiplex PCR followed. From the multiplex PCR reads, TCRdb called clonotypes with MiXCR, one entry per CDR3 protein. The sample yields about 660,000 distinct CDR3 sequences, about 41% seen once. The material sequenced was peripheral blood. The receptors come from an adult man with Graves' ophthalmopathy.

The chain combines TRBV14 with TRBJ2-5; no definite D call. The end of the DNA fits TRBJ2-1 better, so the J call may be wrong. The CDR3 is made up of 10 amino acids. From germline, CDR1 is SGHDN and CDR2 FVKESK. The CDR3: CASSQATQFF. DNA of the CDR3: TGTGCCAGCAGCCAAGCAACGCAGTTCTTC.

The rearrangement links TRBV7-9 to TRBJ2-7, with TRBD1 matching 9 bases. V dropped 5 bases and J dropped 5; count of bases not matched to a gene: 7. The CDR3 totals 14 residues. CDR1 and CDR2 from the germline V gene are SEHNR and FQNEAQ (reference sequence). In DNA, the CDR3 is TGTGCCAGCAGCCGCGGGACAGGGTTGAACGAGCAGTACTTC. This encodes CASSRGTGLNEQYF. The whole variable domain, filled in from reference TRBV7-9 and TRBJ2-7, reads DTGVSQNPRHKITKRGQNVTFRCDPISEHNRLYWYRQTLGQGPEFLTYFQNEAQLEKSRLLSDRFSAERPKGSFSTLEIQRTEQGDSAMYLCASSRGTGLNEQYFGPGTRLTVT.

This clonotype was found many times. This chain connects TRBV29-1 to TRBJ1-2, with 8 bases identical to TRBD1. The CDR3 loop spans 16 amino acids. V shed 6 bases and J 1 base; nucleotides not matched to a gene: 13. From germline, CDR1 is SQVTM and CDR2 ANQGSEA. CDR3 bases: TGCAGCGTCCGGGGCGAGACAGGGGAGGATAACTATGGCTACACCTTC. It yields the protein CSVRGETGEDNYGYTF.

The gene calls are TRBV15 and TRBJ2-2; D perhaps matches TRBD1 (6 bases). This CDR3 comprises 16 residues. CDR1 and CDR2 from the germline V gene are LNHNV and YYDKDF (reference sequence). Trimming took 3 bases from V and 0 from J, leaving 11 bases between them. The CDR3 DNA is TGTGCCACCAGCAGCTTGGACAGCCCGAACACCGGGGAGCTGTTTTTT. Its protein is CATSSLDSPNTGELFF.

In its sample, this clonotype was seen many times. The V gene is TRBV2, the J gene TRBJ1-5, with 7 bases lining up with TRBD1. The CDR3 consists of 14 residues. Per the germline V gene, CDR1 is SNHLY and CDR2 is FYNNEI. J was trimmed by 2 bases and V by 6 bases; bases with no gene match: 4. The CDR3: CASRDDRGNQPQHF. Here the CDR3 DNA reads TGTGCCAGCAGAGACGACAGGGGCAATCAGCCCCAGCATTTT. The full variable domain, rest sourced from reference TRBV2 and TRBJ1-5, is EPEVTQTPSHQVTQMGQEVILRCVPISNHLYFYWYRQILGQKVEFLVSFYNNEISEKSEIFDDQFSVERPDGSNFTLKIRSTKLEDSAMYFCASRDDRGNQPQHFGDGTRLSIL.

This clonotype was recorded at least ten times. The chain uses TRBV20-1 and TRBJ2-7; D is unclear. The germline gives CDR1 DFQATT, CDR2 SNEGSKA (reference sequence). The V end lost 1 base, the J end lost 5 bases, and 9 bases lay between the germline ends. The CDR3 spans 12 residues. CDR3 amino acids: CSARVIRDEQYF. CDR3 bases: TGCAGTGCTAGAGTTATAAGGGACGAGCAGTACTTC.

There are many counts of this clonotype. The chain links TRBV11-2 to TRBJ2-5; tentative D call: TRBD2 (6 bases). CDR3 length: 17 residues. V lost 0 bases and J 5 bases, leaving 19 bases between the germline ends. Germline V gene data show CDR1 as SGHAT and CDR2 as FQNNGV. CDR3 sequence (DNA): TGTGCCAGCAGCTTAGATCGGGGGACCCAGCGAGGCGAGACCCAGTACTTC. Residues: CASSLDRGTQRGETQYF.

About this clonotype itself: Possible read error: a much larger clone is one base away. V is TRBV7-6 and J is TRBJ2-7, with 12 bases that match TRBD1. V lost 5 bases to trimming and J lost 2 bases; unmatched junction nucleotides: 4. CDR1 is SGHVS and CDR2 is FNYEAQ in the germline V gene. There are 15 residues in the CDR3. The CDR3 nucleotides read TGTGCCAGCAGCCCCCGGGACAGGGGGCCCTACGAGCAGTACTTC. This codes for CASSPRDRGPYEQYF.

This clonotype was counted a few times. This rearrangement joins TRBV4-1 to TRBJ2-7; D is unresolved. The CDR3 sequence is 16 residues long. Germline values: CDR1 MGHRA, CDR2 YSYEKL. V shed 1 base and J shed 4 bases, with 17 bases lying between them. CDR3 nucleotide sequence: TGCGCCAGCAGCCAAGGCTGGGGAACTAATCAGTACGAGCAGTACTTC. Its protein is CASSQGWGTNQYEQYF.

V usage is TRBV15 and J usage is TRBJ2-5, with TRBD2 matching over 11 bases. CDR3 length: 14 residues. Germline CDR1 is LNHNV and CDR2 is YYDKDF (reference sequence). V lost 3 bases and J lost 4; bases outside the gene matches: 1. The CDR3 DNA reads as TGTGCCACCAGCAGCGGACTAGCGGGAGAGACCCAGTACTTC. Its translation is CATSSGLAGETQYF.

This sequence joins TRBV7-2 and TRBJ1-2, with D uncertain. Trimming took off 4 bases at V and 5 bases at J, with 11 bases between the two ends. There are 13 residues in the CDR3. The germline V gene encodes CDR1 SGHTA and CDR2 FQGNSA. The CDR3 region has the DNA TGTGCCAGCAGCTCAGATACGGGGTATGGCTACACCTTC. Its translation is CASSSDTGYGYTF.